The present entry profiles one T cell receptor (beta chain) with its context. This sample was included in a study of CD8+CD57+ T cells in acquired aplastic anemia. Those patients picked for sequencing had displayed CD8+CD57+ cell expansion on flow cytometry. Researchers used genomic DNA as the template to profile TCR beta VDJ and CDR3. Via MiXCR, TCRdb re-called the reads, giving one row per CDR3 protein. The sample contains approximately 190,000 distinct CDR3 sequences, approximately 48% of which appear only once. Trimming cost V 6 bases and J 3 bases, with 18 bases left between them. Looked up from germline, CDR1 is DFQATT and CDR2 is SNEGSKA (reference sequence). The CDR3 length is 15 residues.

The sequenced material came from sorted CD4+, CD8+, or CD8+CD57+ T cells (not recorded which) from PBMCs. This rearrangement joins TRBV20-1 to TRBJ2-1; tentative D call: TRBD1 (6 bases). The sequence was collected from a human donor with aplastic anemia. DNA of the CDR3: TGCAGTGCAATAACAGGGCGTCTCGTCTACAATGAGCAGTTCTTC. The encoded protein is CSAITGRLVYNEQFF.